This T cell receptor (beta chain) originates from a study of CD8+ T cells in alopecia areata listed by TCRdb under 2018. Concerning the study at large: The treated patients took part in an open-label pilot trial in which moderate-to-severe alopecia areata was treated with oral tofacitinib at 5 to 10 mg twice daily. Tofacitinib was given for 6 to 18 months, followed by 6 months of follow-up off drug to assess delayed response and recurrence. In treated patients, disease severity was measured using the SALT score, which gives the percentage of scalp surface area affected. The study used high-throughput TCRbeta sequencing to examine T cell clonal expansion in alopecia areata, in both the C3H/HeJ mouse model and human patients. On the human side, TCRbeta sequencing was run on scalp tissue and on sorted CD4+ and CD8+ peripheral blood T cells from healthy controls and from alopecia areata patients with either patchy or totalis/universalis disease. Tofacitinib-treated patients had biopsies at baseline and at 4 and 24 weeks of treatment, with a later scalp biopsy in several patients. Scalp clonality was compared among normal scalp (n=4), patchy alopecia areata scalp (n=8), and alopecia totalis/universalis scalp (n=8). RNA was obtained with the PAXgene miRNA kit for fixed scalp, the miRNeasy kit for PBMCs, and the RNeasy kit for mouse skin. immunoSEQ multiplex PCR using 35 Vbeta forward primers and 13 Jbeta reverse primers was used to amplify TCRbeta CDR3 regions.

Library preparation employed the immunoSEQ multiplex PCR assay. RNA was extracted from all samples and reverse transcribed into cDNA as template for TCR sequencing. First-strand cDNA was synthesized using SuperScript III with a 2:1 mix of oligo-dT and random hexamers. A synthetic immune receptor repertoire was used to gauge amplification bias, and whatever bias remained was removed computationally. The authors' pipeline ran thus. Raw reads were preprocessed for error removal, and CDR3 was defined according to IMGT conventions as running from the conserved cysteine to phenylalanine. Clonality was calculated as 1 minus Shannon entropy normalized by log2 of the number of productive unique TCRs. Whether each scalp clone was CD4 or CD8 was inferred by checking scalp TCRbeta sequences against the CD4 and CD8 repertoires from sorted blood. In TCRdb, the immuneACCESS table is reduced to in-frame sequences with V and J assigned. These tables do not hold every clone; where another copy was compared, an unresolved V gene accounts for under half, and the others remain unexplained. Clone size and V and J calls were adopted from that table, with D and trimming inferred from the DNA. This sample holds 180,000 or so clones; approximately 51% were observed only once. The ten largest account for 10% of the sample.

Sequences SGHDT (CDR1) and YYEEEE (CDR2) are obtained from the germline V gene. Deletion took 4 bases off V and 3 bases off J, with a span of 14 bases between the germline ends. The CDR3 goes from the cysteine to the phenylalanine over 16 residues. Just CDR3 DNA is preserved here, 48 bases in frame from base 1. Of note for this clone: The antigen it recognizes is unknown. Base qualities are not provided; no much larger clone lies one nucleotide away.

Overall study outcomes, separate from this receptor: Shared TCR sequences between patients were less evident than in mice, which may be partly attributable to HLA diversity in the patient population. Tofacitinib significantly lowered scalp clonality and the number of expanded CD8+ clones among the top 100 scalp clones. During tofacitinib treatment, many expanded lesional clones remained in scalp and blood, and this persistence may partly explain relapse after treatment is stopped. The treated cohort was small, with a single nonresponder, so links between baseline CD8+ expansion and response need larger studies. Scalp TCR repertoire analysis is complicated because resident alphabeta T cells in normal human skin are also sequenced, whereas mouse skin is dominated by gammadelta T cells. Higher clonality and more expanded CD8+ clones were observed in lesional scalp than in normal scalp, particularly in alopecia totalis/universalis, a finding suggestive of antigenic drive.

This sample's treatment or condition label indicates: oral pan-JAK inhibitor, 5-10 mg twice daily. Lesional scalp punch biopsies and peripheral blood were collected from alopecia areata patients. After PBMCs were isolated by density centrifugation and stained for CD3, CD4 and CD8, a FACSAria was used to sort CD4+ and CD8+ T cells. The input for sequencing was CD8+ T cells sorted from blood, taken between weeks 51 and 52, from a patient treated with tofacitinib. The sequence links TRBV5-6 to TRBJ2-6; no D gene is confidently identified. The source of this sequence is a human donor with alopecia areata. The CDR3: CASSTTENLGANVLTF. Read as DNA, the sequence is TGTGCCAGCAGCACGACTGAGAATCTTGGGGCCAACGTCCTGACTTTC.